What follows are 9 T cell receptor beta chains derived from one specimen sequenced in a study of neurological immune-mediated disorders. TCRdb processed the 5' RACE reads anew with MiXCR; each CDR3 protein has one entry. The sample lists about 87,000 distinct CDR3 sequences, under 4.5% seen once, with about 2.9% in the top ten. Specimen: PBMCs. Every receptor here comes from a woman between 50 and 59 years old with multiple sclerosis.

In its sample, this clonotype was seen many times. This chain joins TRBV7-8 and TRBJ1-1; TRBD1 aligns across 7 bases. The CDR3 runs to 14 residues. CDR1 and CDR2 (germline): SGHVS, FQNEAQ. V lost 5 bases to trimming and J lost 3 bases; unmatched junction nucleotides: 6. CDR3 loop: CASSARGFDTEAFF. The CDR3, as DNA: TGTGCCAGCAGCGCCAGGGGGTTTGACACTGAAGCTTTCTTT.

This clonotype came up many times. V gene TRBV6-2 or TRBV6-3 combines with J gene TRBJ2-4; either TRBD1 or TRBD2 may supply D (5 bases each). The germline CDR1 and CDR2 sequences are MNHEY and SVGEGT. CDR3 length: 16 residues. Trimming removed 6 bases from V and 0 bases from J, with 15 bases in between. The CDR3 loop is CASSPARGVAKNIQYF. The CDR3 coding sequence is TGTGCCAGCAGCCCCGCTAGGGGAGTAGCCAAAAACATTCAGTACTTC.

The chain has TRBV7-2 and TRBJ2-3, with 10 bases matching TRBD2. V shed 1 base, J shed 8 bases, and the junction held 9 bases outside the gene matches. CDR1 is SGHTA and CDR2 is FQGNSA in the germline V gene. The CDR3 is 16 residues long. The CDR3 region has the DNA TGTGCCAGCAGCTTAGTGGCTAGCGGGGGTTATGGTACGCAGTATTTT. Translating gives CASSLVASGGYGTQYF.

There are many counts of this clonotype. J is TRBJ2-7 and V is TRBV5-1; no firm D call. This CDR3 is 14 amino acids long. Looked up from germline, CDR1 is SGHRS and CDR2 is YFSETQ. V lost 0 bases and J lost 2, with 9 bases in between. The CDR3 DNA follows: TGCGCCAGCAGCTTGGAATGGGAACCCTACGAGCAGTACTTC. Protein product: CASSLEWEPYEQYF.

The sample holds many counts of this clonotype. The chain combines TRBV4-1 with TRBJ2-1; D gene ambiguous. Germline V gene lookup returns CDR1 MGHRA and CDR2 YSYEKL. The V gene lost 1 base and the J gene lost 5 bases, with 6 bases spanning the gap. This CDR3 comprises 13 residues. The CDR3 loop is CASSQGIHNEQFF. As DNA, the CDR3 is TGCGCCAGCAGCCAAGGGATTCACAATGAGCAGTTCTTC.

As for this clonotype: With a much larger clone just one base away, this may be a read error. The chain uses TRBV5-1 and TRBJ2-3; D uncertain. V was trimmed by 6 bases and J by 6 bases, leaving 14 bases between them. This CDR3 is built from 13 residues. The germline CDR1 and CDR2 sequences are SGHRS and YFSETQ. The CDR3 DNA is TGCGCCAGCAACTCCCCAGGCGACGATACGCAGTATTTT. As protein: CASNSPGDDTQYF. The full variable domain, in which reference TRBV5-1 and TRBJ2-3 provide the parts outside the CDR3, is KAGVTQTPRYLIKTRGQQVTLSCSPISGHRSVSWYQQTPGQGLQFLFEYFSETQRNKGNFPGRFSGRQFSNSRSEMNVSTLELGDSALYLCASNSPGDDTQYFGPGTRLTVL.

This clonotype was recorded at least ten times. The chain couples TRBV20-1 to TRBJ2-7, with TRBD1 identical over 7 bases. V gave up 4 bases and J gave up 5 bases; unmatched junction bases: 5. The germline CDR1 and CDR2 sequences are DFQATT and SNEGSKA (reference sequence). The CDR3 runs to 12 residues. The CDR3 loop is CSATRGKDEQYF. The CDR3 nucleotides read TGCAGTGCTACCAGGGGGAAGGACGAGCAGTACTTC.

This clonotype was seen only a few times. The chain joins TRBV12-2 to TRBJ1-1. TRBV12-2 is recorded as a pseudogene. This CDR3 spans 15 amino acids. CDR3 amino acids: CASRAGGAVNTEAFF. The CDR3 DNA follows: TGTGCAAGTCGCGCCGGAGGGGCGGTGAACACTGAAGCTTTCTTT.

In its sample, this clonotype was seen many times. The V and J genes are TRBV5-1 and TRBJ1-1, with D unclear. V was pared by 5 bases and J by 6 bases, with 20 bases between. The germline gives CDR1 SGHRS, CDR2 YFSETQ. The CDR3 has 15 amino acids. The DNA for the CDR3 is TGCGCCAGCAGAGTCAGGCAGAGTGACTCTCCTGAAGCTTTCTTT. This gives the protein CASRVRQSDSPEAFF.